This T cell receptor (beta chain) derives from a study of CD8+ T cells in alopecia areata. Study background: Treated patients were given oral tofacitinib, which was dosed at 5 to 10 mg twice daily. Tofacitinib ran 6 to 18 months, followed by 6 months off drug. Severity was scored as percentage of affected scalp area in treated patients.

Germline CDR1 is SNHLY and CDR2 is FYNNEI. The CDR3 length is 14 residues. V was trimmed by 7 bases and J by 7 bases, leaving 14 bases between them. As for treatment: oral pan-JAK inhibitor, 5-10 mg twice daily. As the sequencing template, cDNA was produced by extracting RNA and reverse transcribing it. The method was immunoSEQ multiplex PCR; TCRdb's version includes in-frame clones alone and lacks a portion of them. The data show 85,000 to 95,000 clones, about 70% seen once. This chain links TRBV2 with TRBJ1-6; D is perhaps TRBD1 (6 bases). The sequence derives from a human donor with alopecia areata. Specimen: CD8+ T cells sorted from blood, collected at approximately week 44, from a patient treated with tofacitinib. The CDR3 nucleotides read TGTGCCAGCATTTTAGGCAGGGGAAATTCACCCCTCCACTTT. Protein: CASILGRGNSPLHF.